What follows are 7 T cell receptor beta chains derived from one specimen sequenced in a study of a mutant IDH1 vaccine in newly diagnosed glioma. This table comes from immunoSEQ multiplex PCR, and its TCRdb copy is limited to in-frame clones, with some not included. The sample has over 50,000 clones, roughly four fifths seen once. These receptors lack a known antigen. Regarding time point: week 5, during vaccination. In the vaccine, a single dose held 300 ug of the mutant IDH1 20-mer peptide, along with topical imiquimod. This specimen was PBMCs, taken from a glioma patient whose treatment included an IDH1 peptide vaccine. These receptors all stem from a man aged 25-40 years with glioma.

The chain uses TRBV13 and TRBJ2-7, with 9 bases identical to TRBD1. Looked up from germline, CDR1 is PRHDT and CDR2 is FYEKMQ (reference sequence). This CDR3 region has 12 residues. After removal of 8 bases from V and 4 bases from J, the junction contained 3 bases not matched to a gene. CDR3 nucleotides: TGTGCCAGCGGACAGGGGCGGTACGAGCAGTACTTC. It yields the protein CASGQGRYEQYF. The complete variable domain, with remaining parts taken from reference TRBV13 and TRBJ2-7, reads AAGVIQSPRHLIKEKRETATLKCYPIPRHDTVYWYQQGPGQDPQFLISFYEKMQSDKGSIPDRFSAQQFSDYHSELNMSSLELGDSALYFCASGQGRYEQYFGPGTRLTVT.

This clone has only one observation. This chain joins TRBV5-8 and TRBJ1-6; a possible D gene is TRBD1 (5 bases). Germline CDR1 SGHTS, CDR2 YDEGEE. This CDR3 has 15 amino acids. Trimming pared 7 bases from V and 3 bases from J, leaving 14 bases between. CDR3 nucleotides: TGTGCCAGCGGACCTCCAGGGTACTATAATTCACCCCTCCACTTT. Protein: CASGPPGYYNSPLHF.

The chain links TRBV28 to TRBJ1-2; unclear D gene. Germline CDR1 and CDR2: MDHEN and SYDVKM. There are 11 residues in the CDR3. Trimming cost V 3 bases and J 3 bases, with 2 bases left between them. CDR3 region: CASSFDYGYTF. The DNA for the CDR3 is TGTGCCAGCAGTTTCGACTATGGCTACACCTTC.

With regard to this clone: In the same sample, other DNA sequences code for this CDR3. V gene TRBV15 combines with J gene TRBJ2-5; D is uncertain. Germline V gene lookup returns CDR1 LNHNV and CDR2 YYDKDF (reference sequence). The germline V and J ends were trimmed by 3 bases and 4 bases, with 12 bases remaining between them. The CDR3 contains 14 residues. CDR3 loop: CATSRVLIAETQYF. CDR3 bases: TGTGCCACCAGCAGGGTTTTAATCGCAGAGACCCAGTACTTC. The variable domain in full, with the rest retrieved from reference TRBV15 and TRBJ2-5, is DAMVIQNPRYQVTQFGKPVTLSCSQTLNHNVMYWYQQKSSQAPKLLFHYYDKDFNNEADTPDNFQSRRPNTSFCFLDIRSPGLGDTAMYLCATSRVLIAETQYFGPGTRLLVL.

The chain carries TRBV6-1 and TRBJ1-5, with D perhaps matching TRBD1 (6 bases). V dropped 1 base and J dropped 6 bases, with 13 bases sitting between them. Germline CDR1 is MNHNS and CDR2 is SASEGT. This CDR3 contains 15 residues. The CDR3 nucleotides are TGTGCCAGCAGTGAAGAAGGGGGGGCGACTCAGCCCCAGCATTTT. Translating gives CASSEEGGATQPQHF.

The chain uses TRBV6-1 and TRBJ1-5, with D uncertain. The CDR3 runs 13 residues. Germline CDR1 is MNHNS and CDR2 is SASEGT. The V and J ends lost 7 bases and 1 base respectively, with 8 bases between them. Here the CDR3 DNA reads TGTGCCAGCAACAGACCAAGCAATCAGCCCCAGCATTTT. Protein: CASNRPSNQPQHF.

The rearrangement links TRBV18 to TRBJ2-3; D is perhaps TRBD1 or TRBD2 (5 bases each). Germline V gene lookup returns CDR1 KGHSH and CDR2 LQKENI. V was trimmed by 4 bases and J by 3 bases, leaving 8 bases between them. CDR3 length: 13 residues. As DNA, the CDR3 is TGTGCCAGCTCACGGGACCAGACAGATACGCAGTATTTT. This translates into CASSRDQTDTQYF.